Following are 18 T cell receptor beta chains from one sample sequenced in a study of T cells after yellow fever vaccination. Each CDR3 protein gets one entry after TCRdb re-called the 5' RACE reads with MiXCR. The sample has approximately 170,000 distinct CDR3 sequences; 11% are singletons. The sample consisted of CD8+ T cells sorted from PBMCs, taken 15 days after the yellow fever booster vaccination. Receptor source: a man between 18 and 29 years old who received the YFV17D yellow fever vaccine.

In its sample, this clonotype is medium-sized (0.01 to 0.1%). The genes are TRBV4-3 and TRBJ2-1; D gene unclear. CDR1 is LGHNA, CDR2 YSLEER, per germline. Trimming removed 0 bases at V and 2 bases at J, with 8 bases between. This CDR3 region has 15 residues. The DNA of the CDR3 is TGCGCCAGCAGCCAAGAGGCAGTTACCTACAATGAGCAGTTCTTC. The encoded protein is CASSQEAVTYNEQFF.

The sample holds many counts of this clonotype. V is TRBV27 and J is TRBJ2-7; possibly TRBD1 for D (5 bases). CDR3 length: 15 amino acids. Per the germline V gene, CDR1 is MNHEY and CDR2 is SMNVEV (reference sequence). Between the trimmed V and J ends, which lost 3 bases and 0 bases, there was a span of 12 bases. In DNA form, the CDR3 reads TGTGCCAGCAGTTTCGGACACCAGCCCTCCTACGAGCAGTACTTC. It codes for CASSFGHQPSYEQYF.

This clonotype turned up a few times. CDR3 in amino acids: CAWTVQETQYF. The CDR3 bases are TGTGCCTGGACAGTTCAAGAGACCCAGTACTTC. V and J are TRBV30 and TRBJ2-5; D not certain. The V gene lost 4 bases and the J gene lost 2 bases, with 5 bases spanning the gap. This CDR3 contains 11 residues. Germline V lookup: CDR1 GTSNPN, CDR2 SVGIG (reference sequence).

This clonotype was seen more than once but under ten times. V usage is TRBV6-1 and J usage is TRBJ2-2; 10 bases are a match to TRBD2. V lost 6 bases and J lost 1; bases outside the gene matches: 2. This CDR3 region has 15 residues. Looked up from germline, CDR1 is MNHNS and CDR2 is SASEGT. CDR3 sequence (DNA): TGTGCCAGCAGAGCGGGGGGGAGGAACACCGGGGAGCTGTTTTTT. This codes for CASRAGGRNTGELFF.

In its sample, this clonotype was seen a few times. The chain uses TRBV29-1 and TRBJ1-3; D is uncertain. CDR3 length: 12 amino acids. Germline CDR1 is SQVTM and CDR2 is ANQGSEA. Trimming shortened V by 1 base and J by 0 bases, and 1 base separated the two germline ends. For the CDR3, the DNA is TGCAGCGTTGAAGGCTCTGGAAACACCATATATTTT. It encodes CSVEGSGNTIYF.

In this sample, this clonotype turned up a few times. The chain joins TRBV7-2 to TRBJ1-1, with 9 bases lining up with TRBD1. The CDR3 runs 13 residues. CDR1 and CDR2 from the germline V gene are SGHTA and FQGNSA. V lost 5 bases and J lost 11; bases outside the gene matches: 9. The CDR3 coding sequence is TGTGCCAGCAGCCCCAAGACAGGGGGGAGGGCTTTCTTT. Residues: CASSPKTGGRAFF.

The genes are TRBV5-1 and TRBJ1-5; D may be TRBD1 (5 bases). From germline, CDR1 is SGHRS and CDR2 YFSETQ. This CDR3 is 17 amino acids long. Trimming left V 0 bases short and J 0 bases short, with 13 bases between. CDR3 coding DNA: TGCGCCAGCAGCTTGGACAGATCCGGACATAGCAATCAGCCCCAGCATTTT. Amino acid sequence: CASSLDRSGHSNQPQHF.

This clonotype turned up a few times. The rearrangement uses TRBV4-1 and TRBJ2-7, with 8 bases that match TRBD1. CDR1 and CDR2 (germline): MGHRA, YSYEKL. After removal of 4 bases from V and 5 bases from J, the junction contained 13 bases not matched to a gene. The CDR3 is made up of 16 amino acids. The CDR3 region is CASSLPQGLDRDEQYF. As DNA, the CDR3 is TGCGCCAGCAGCCTCCCCCAGGGGCTGGACAGGGACGAGCAGTACTTC.

The chain uses TRBV6-5 and TRBJ1-6; D is unclear. Between the trimmed V and J ends, which lost 2 bases and 10 bases, there was a span of 15 bases. CDR3 size: 15 residues. CDR1 and CDR2 from the germline V gene are MNHEY and SVGAGI. The CDR3, as DNA: TGTGCCAGCAGTTACAAACAGAGACCTCAATCACCCCTCCACTTT. Translating gives CASSYKQRPQSPLHF.

V usage is TRBV6-6 and J usage is TRBJ2-7, with unresolved D. The germline V and J ends were trimmed by 2 bases and 6 bases, with 5 bases remaining between them. This CDR3 comprises 11 residues. Germline assignment: CDR1 MNHNY and CDR2 SVGAGI (reference sequence). The CDR3 is CASSYGPEQYV. The CDR3, as DNA: TGTGCCAGCAGTTACGGTCCCGAGCAGTACGTC.

J is TRBJ2-5 and V is TRBV7-3, with TRBD2 matching over 9 bases. This CDR3 comprises 15 residues. In germline, CDR1 is SGHTA, CDR2 FQGTGA. V gave up 5 bases and J gave up 7 bases; unmatched junction bases: 11. The DNA for the CDR3 is TGTGCCAGCAGCCCATCAAGCGGGGGGCTTGGGACCCAGTACTTC. Translating it yields CASSPSSGGLGTQYF.

This clonotype was detected a few times. The gene calls are TRBV4-1 and TRBJ2-1; D assignment may be TRBD1 or TRBD2 (5 bases each). The V gene lost 8 bases and the J gene lost 6 bases, with 11 bases spanning the gap. Germline V gene lookup returns CDR1 MGHRA and CDR2 YSYEKL. CDR3 size: 12 residues. The CDR3 region has the DNA TGCGCCAGCCGGGGCCTCCTCAATGAGCAGTTCTTC. Translating gives CASRGLLNEQFF.

This rearrangement joins TRBV11-2 to TRBJ2-7; D uncertain. CDR3 length equals 14 residues. Trimming stripped 8 bases from V and 5 bases from J, with 19 bases between. Per germline, CDR1 SGHAT and CDR2 FQNNGV. The CDR3 here is CASARESSNDEQYV. CDR3 DNA: TGTGCCAGCGCCCGCGAGAGCTCAAATGACGAGCAGTACGTC.

This clonotype has only a few counts. The V and J genes are TRBV5-1 and TRBJ2-7, with 9 bases lining up with TRBD1. Germline CDR1 is SGHRS and CDR2 is YFSETQ. This CDR3 comprises 13 residues. Germline trimming cut 5 bases from V and 3 bases from J; bases unmatched to any gene: 3. The CDR3 here is CASRETGGYEQYF. The CDR3, as DNA: TGCGCCAGCAGGGAGACAGGGGGCTACGAGCAGTACTTC.

The chain links TRBV4-1 to TRBJ1-5; D gene uncertain. V lost 4 bases, J lost 1 base, and 11 bases lay in between. The CDR3 totals 15 residues. Germline V CDR1 and CDR2: MGHRA, YSYEKL. The CDR3 DNA reads as TGCGCCAGCAGCCTAGATACCGGGAGCAATCAGCCCCAGCATTTT. Amino acid sequence: CASSLDTGSNQPQHF.

This clonotype was counted at least ten times. V and J are TRBV7-9 and TRBJ2-1; 14 positions match TRBD2. Per germline, CDR1 SEHNR and CDR2 FQNEAQ (reference sequence). The CDR3 has 14 amino acids. V was pared by 5 bases and J by 8 bases, with 2 bases of the junction left unmatched. The CDR3 loop is CASSPTSGGDEQFF. In DNA form, the CDR3 reads TGTGCCAGCAGCCCGACTAGCGGGGGGGATGAGCAGTTCTTC.

The chain employs TRBV6-1 and TRBJ1-1; D gene unclear. The germline V gene encodes CDR1 MNHNS and CDR2 SASEGT. Trimming stripped 7 bases from V and 4 bases from J, with 10 bases between. The length of the CDR3 is 12 residues. The chain's CDR3 is CASKTVVTEAFF. CDR3 nucleotide sequence: TGTGCCAGCAAGACGGTGGTCACTGAAGCTTTCTTT.

This sequence joins TRBV7-9 and TRBJ2-7; no clear D. The V gene's germline CDR1 is SEHNR and CDR2 FQNEAQ (reference sequence). This CDR3 is 15 amino acids long. V was clipped by 2 bases and J by 0 bases, with 11 bases between them. The CDR3 region is CASSLSRNLSYEQYF. The CDR3 coding sequence is TGTGCCAGCAGCTTATCCCGGAACCTCTCCTACGAGCAGTACTTC.